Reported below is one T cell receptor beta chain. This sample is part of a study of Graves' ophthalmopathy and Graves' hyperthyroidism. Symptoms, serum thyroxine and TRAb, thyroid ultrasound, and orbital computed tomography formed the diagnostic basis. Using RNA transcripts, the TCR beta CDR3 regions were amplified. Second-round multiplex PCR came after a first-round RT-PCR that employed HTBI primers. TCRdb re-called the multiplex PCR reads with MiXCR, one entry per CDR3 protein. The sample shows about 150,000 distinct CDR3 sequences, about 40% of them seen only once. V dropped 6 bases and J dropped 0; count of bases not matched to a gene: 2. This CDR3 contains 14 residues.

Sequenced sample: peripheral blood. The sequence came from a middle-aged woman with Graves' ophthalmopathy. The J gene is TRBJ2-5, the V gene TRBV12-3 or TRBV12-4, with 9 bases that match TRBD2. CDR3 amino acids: CASRLAGYQETQYF. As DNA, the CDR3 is TGTGCCAGCAGGCTAGCGGGGTACCAAGAGACCCAGTACTTC.